Sequencing of this T cell receptor beta chain was carried out in a study of shared clonotypes between healthy human individuals. Sequencing was performed with immunoSEQ multiplex PCR; in TCRdb, only in-frame clones are kept and a portion is missing. The table lists 550,000 to 800,000 clones, less than 95% of them singletons. This clonotype was sampled from a man younger than 35 in good health. Some clones in this sample may be carry-over from other donors' samples. Sequences were obtained from memory CD8+ T cells from PBMCs. Subset specified: CD45RO+ cells pooled with CCR7-negative TemRA cells.

CDR3 nucleotide sequence: TGTGCCAGTAGTATTAGCCAGGGTTGGTACGAGCAGTACTTC. Translating it yields CASSISQGWYEQYF. The chain carries TRBV19 and TRBJ2-7, with D maybe TRBD1 (5 bases). The germline V gene has CDR1 LNHDA and CDR2 SQIVND (reference sequence). V shed 3 bases and J shed 4 bases, with 13 bases lying between them. The CDR3 extends over 14 amino acids.